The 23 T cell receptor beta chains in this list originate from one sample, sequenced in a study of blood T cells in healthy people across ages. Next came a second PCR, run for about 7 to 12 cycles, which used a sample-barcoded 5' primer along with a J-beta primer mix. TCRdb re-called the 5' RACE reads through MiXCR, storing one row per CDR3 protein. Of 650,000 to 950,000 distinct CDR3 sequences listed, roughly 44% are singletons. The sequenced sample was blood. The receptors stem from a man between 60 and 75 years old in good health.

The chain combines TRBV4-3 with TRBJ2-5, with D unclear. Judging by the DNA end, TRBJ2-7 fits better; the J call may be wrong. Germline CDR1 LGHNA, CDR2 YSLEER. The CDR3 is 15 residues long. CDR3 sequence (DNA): TGCGCCAGCAGCCAAGATAGTACGCTATATGGCGAGCAGTACTTC. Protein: CASSQDSTLYGEQYF.

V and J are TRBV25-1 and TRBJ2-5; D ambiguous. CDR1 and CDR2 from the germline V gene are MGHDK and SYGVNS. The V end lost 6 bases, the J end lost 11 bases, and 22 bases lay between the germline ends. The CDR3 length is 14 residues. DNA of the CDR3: TGTGCCAGCAGGGGCACCGGGCTATCCAATGAGCAGTACTTC. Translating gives CASRGTGLSNEQYF.

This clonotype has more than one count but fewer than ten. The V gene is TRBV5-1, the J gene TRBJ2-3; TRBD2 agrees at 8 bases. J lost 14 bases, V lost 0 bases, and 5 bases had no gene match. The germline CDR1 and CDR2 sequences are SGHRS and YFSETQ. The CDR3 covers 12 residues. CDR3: CASSLERGGLYF. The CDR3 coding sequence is TGCGCCAGCAGCTTGGAACGGGGGGGTCTGTATTTT.

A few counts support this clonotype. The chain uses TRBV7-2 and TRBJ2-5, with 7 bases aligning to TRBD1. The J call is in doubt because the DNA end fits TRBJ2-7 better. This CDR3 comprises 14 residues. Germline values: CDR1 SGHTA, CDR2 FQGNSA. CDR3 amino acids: CASSSDRAQGEQYF. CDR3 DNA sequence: TGTGCCAGCAGCTCCGACAGGGCGCAGGGCGAGCAGTACTTC.

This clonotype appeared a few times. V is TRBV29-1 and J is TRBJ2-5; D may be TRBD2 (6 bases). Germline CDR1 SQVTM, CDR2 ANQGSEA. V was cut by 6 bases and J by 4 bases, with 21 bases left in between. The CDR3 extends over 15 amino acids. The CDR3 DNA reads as TGCAGCGTGGGGCGGGGAACCCCAGGGCGAGAGACCCAGTACTTC. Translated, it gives CSVGRGTPGRETQYF.

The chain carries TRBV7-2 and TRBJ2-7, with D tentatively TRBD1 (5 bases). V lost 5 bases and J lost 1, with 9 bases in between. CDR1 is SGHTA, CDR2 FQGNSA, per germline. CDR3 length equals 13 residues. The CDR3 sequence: CASSVTASYEQYF. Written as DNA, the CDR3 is TGTGCCAGCAGCGTGACAGCTTCCTACGAGCAGTACTTC.

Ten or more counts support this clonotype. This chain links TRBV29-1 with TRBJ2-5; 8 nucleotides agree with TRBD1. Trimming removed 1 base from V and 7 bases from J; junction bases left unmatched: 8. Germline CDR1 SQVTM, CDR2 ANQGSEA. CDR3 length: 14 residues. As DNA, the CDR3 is TGCAGCGTTGAAGGGCAGGGGGCTTCCGTGACCCAGTACTTC. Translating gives CSVEGQGASVTQYF.

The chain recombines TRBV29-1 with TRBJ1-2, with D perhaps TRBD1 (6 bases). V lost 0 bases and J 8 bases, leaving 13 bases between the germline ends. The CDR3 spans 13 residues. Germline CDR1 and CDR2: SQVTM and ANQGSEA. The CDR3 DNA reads TGCAGCGTTGAAGATTTGGGGGCGAGAGGCTACACCTTC. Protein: CSVEDLGARGYTF.

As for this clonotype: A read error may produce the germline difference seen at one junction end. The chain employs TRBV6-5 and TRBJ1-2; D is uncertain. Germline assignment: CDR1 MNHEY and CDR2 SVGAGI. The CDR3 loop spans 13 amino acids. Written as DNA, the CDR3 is TGTGCCAGCAGGCCCTGGGAAAACTATGGCCACACCTTC. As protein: CASRPWENYGHTF.

The CDR3 sequence is CASSLGRHDGGAFF. The CDR3, as DNA: TGTGCCAGCAGCTTAGGTAGACACGATGGTGGAGCTTTCTTT. The chain links TRBV7-8 to TRBJ1-1; no definite D call. Germline assignment: CDR1 SGHVS and CDR2 FQNEAQ. There are 14 residues in the CDR3. V lost 1 base, J lost 10 bases, and 16 bases lay in between. The complete variable domain, with remaining parts taken from reference TRBV7-8 and TRBJ1-1, reads GAGVSQSPRYKVAKRGQDVALRCDPISGHVSLFWYQQALGQGPEFLTYFQNEAQLDKSGLPSDRFFAERPEGSVSTLKIQRTQQEDSAVYLCASSLGRHDGGAFFGQGTRLTVV.

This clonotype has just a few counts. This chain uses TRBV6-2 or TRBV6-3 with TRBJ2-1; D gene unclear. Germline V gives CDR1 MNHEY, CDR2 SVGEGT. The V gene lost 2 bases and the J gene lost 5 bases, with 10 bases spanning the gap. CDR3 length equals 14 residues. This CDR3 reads CASSYRLINNEQFF. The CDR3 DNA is TGTGCCAGCAGTTACAGACTGATTAACAATGAGCAGTTCTTC.

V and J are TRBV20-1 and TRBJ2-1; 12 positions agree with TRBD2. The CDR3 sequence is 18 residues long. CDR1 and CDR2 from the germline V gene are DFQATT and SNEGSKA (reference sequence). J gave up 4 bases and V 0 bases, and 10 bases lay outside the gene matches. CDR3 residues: CSARDPMTSGGTYNEQFF. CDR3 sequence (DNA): TGCAGTGCTAGAGATCCTATGACTAGCGGGGGCACTTACAATGAGCAGTTCTTC.

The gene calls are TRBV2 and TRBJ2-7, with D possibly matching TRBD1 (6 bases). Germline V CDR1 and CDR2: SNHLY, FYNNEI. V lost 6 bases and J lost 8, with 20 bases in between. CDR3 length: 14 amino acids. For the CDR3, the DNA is TGTGCCAGCAGGGGTCGGGACACCCTGGGCAAGCAGTACTTC. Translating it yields CASRGRDTLGKQYF.

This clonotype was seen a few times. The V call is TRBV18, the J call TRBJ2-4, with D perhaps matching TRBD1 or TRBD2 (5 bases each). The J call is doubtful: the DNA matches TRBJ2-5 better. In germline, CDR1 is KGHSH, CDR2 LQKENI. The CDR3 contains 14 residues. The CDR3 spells CASSLDGGSETQYF. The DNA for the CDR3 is TGTGCCAGCTCACTCGATGGGGGTTCTGAGACCCAGTACTTC.

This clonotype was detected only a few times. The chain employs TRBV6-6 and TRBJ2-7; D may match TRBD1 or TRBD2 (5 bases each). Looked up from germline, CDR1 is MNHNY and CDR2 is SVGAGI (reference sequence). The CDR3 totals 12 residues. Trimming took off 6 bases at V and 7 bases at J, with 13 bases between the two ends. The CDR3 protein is CASRRDPLEQYF. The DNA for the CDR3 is TGTGCCAGCAGGAGGGACCCCCTTGAGCAGTACTTC.

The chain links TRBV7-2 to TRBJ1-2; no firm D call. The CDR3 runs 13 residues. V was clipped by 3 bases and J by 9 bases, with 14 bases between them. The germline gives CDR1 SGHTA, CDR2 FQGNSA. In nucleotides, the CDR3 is TGTGCCAGCAGCTTGTCCCGATCAGTAAGCTACACCTTC. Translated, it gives CASSLSRSVSYTF.

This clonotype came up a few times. CDR3 sequence (DNA): TGTGCCAGCAGCGCGCGACAATGGGTCTACGAGCAGTACTTC. This gives the protein CASSARQWVYEQYF. The chain joins TRBV5-8 to TRBJ2-7; D gene ambiguous. Germline CDR1 is SGHTS and CDR2 is YDEGEE. The CDR3 is 14 amino acids. V was pared by 4 bases and J by 3 bases, with 14 bases between.

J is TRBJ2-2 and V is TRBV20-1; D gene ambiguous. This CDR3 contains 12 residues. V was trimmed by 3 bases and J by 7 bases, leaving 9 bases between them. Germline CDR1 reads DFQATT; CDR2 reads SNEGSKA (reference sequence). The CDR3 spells CSASPPGGELFF. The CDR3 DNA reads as TGCAGTGCTAGCCCTCCAGGCGGGGAGCTGTTTTTT.

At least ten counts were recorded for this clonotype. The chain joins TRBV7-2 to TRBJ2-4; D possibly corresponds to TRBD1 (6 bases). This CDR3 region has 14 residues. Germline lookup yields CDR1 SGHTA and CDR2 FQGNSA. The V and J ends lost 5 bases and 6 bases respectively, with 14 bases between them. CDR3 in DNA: TGTGCCAGCAGCCCCCAGGGGCTTGGAAACATTCAGTACTTC. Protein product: CASSPQGLGNIQYF.

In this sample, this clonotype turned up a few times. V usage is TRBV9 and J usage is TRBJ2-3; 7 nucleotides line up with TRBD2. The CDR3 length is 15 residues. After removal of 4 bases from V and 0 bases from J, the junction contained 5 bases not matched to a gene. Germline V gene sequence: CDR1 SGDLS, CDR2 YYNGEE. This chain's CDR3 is CASSLSGFSTDTQYF. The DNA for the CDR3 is TGTGCCAGCAGCCTTAGCGGGTTTAGCACAGATACGCAGTATTTT.

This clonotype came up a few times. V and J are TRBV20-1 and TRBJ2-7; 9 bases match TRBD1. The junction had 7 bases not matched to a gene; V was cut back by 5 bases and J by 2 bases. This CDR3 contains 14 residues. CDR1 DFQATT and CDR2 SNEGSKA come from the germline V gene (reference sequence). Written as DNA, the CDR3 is TGCAGTGCTCCTGGACAGGGGAAACCCTACGAGCAGTACTTC. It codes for CSAPGQGKPYEQYF.

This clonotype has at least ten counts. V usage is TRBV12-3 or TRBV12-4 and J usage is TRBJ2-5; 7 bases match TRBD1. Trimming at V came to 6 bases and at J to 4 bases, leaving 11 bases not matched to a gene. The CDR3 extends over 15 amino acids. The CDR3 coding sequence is TGTGCCAGCAGACTCGACAGGGCCAGGGGAGAGACCCAGTACTTC. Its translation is CASRLDRARGETQYF.

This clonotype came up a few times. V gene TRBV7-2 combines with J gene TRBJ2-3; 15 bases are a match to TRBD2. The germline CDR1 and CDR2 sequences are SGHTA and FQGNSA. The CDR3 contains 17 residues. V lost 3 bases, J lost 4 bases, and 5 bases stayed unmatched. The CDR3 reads CASSFAGTSGGPDTQYF. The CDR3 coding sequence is TGTGCCAGCAGCTTTGCCGGGACTAGCGGGGGGCCAGATACGCAGTATTTT.